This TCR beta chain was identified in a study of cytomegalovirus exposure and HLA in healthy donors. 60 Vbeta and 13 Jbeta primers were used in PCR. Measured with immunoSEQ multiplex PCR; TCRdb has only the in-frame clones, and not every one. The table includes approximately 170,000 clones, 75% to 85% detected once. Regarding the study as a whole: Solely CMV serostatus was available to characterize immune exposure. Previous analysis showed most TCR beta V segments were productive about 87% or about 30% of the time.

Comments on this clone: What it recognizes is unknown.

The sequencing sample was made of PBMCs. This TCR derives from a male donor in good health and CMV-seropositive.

In DNA, the CDR3 is TGCGCCAGCAGCCAAGAGGCTAGCGGGGGGATAGATACGCAGTATTTT. This gives the protein CASSQEASGGIDTQYF. V is TRBV4-3 and J is TRBJ2-3; the match to TRBD2 covers 11 bases. This CDR3 region has 16 residues. Germline V CDR1 and CDR2: LGHNA, YSLEER. The V and J ends lost 0 bases and 5 bases, in that order; junction bases with no gene match: 4.